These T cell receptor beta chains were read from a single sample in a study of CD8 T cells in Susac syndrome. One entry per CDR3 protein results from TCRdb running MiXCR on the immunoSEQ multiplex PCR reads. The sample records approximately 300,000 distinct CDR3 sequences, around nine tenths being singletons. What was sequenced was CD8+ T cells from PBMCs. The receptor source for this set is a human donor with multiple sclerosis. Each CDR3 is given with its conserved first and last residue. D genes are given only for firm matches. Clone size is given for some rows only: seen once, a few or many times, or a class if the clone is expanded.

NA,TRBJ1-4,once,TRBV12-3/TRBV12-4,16,TGTGCCAGCAGAGGGGCAGGCTCCAAAGAGTCCGAAAAACTGTTTTTT,CASRGAGSKESEKLFF
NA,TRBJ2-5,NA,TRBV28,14,TGTGCCAGCAGTCGTGGGCTGGGGGGTGAGACCCAGTACTTC,CASSRGLGGETQYF
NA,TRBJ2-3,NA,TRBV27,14,TGTGCCAGCAGTTGGGCGGTCGCGGCAGATACGCAGTATTTT,CASSWAVAADTQYF
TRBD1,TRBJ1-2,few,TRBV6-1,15,TGTGCCAGCAGTCAACCGACAGGGATGGACTATGGCTACACCTTC,CASSQPTGMDYGYTF
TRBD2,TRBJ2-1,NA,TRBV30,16,TGTGCCTGGAGTGCGTCACTAGCGGCCCCGATCCATGAGCAGTTCTTC,CAWSASLAAPIHEQFF
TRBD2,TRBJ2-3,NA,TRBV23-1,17,TGCGCCAGCAGTCAAGCGGGACTAGCGCATAGCACAGATACGCAGTATTTT,CASSQAGLAHSTDTQYF
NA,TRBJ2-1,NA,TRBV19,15,TGTGCCAGTAGTATATCTGGACAGTTCTACAATGAGCAGTTCTTC,CASSISGQFYNEQFF
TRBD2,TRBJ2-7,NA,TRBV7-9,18,TGTGCCAGCAGCCCGTTTGGGAGCGAGACTAGCGACCCATACGAGCAGTACTTC,CASSPFGSETSDPYEQYF
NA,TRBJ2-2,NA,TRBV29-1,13,TGCAGCGTTGAAGATCGCGACACCGGGGAGCTGTTTTTT,CSVEDRDTGELFF
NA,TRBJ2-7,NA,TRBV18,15,TGTGCCAGCTCACCACCCACCCCGGGACGTTACGAGCAGTACTTC,CASSPPTPGRYEQYF
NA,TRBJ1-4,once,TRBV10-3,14,TGTGCCATCAGTGAACTCCTCACTAATGAAAAACTGTTTTTT,CAISELLTNEKLFF